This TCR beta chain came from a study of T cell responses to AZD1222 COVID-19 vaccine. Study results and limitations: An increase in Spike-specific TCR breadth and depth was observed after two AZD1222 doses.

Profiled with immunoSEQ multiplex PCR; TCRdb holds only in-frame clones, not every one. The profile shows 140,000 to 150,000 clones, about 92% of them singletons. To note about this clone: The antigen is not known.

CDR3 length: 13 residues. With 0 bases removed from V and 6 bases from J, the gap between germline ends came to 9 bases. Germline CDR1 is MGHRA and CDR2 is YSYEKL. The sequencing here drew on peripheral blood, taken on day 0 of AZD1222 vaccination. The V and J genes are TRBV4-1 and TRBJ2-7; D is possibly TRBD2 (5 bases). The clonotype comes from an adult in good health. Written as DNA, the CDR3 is TGCGCCAGCAGCCAAGAGGTACGGGGCGAGCAGTACTTC. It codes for CASSQEVRGEQYF.